The 14 T cell receptor beta chains presented below share a single source sample, sequenced in a study of vaccination and CD4 T cells after COVID-19 (dated by TCRdb to 2022 to 2024). The library was obtained by PCR. Instrument used: Illumina iSeq 100. At the Johns Hopkins FTIC core, DNA from the cultured CD4+ T cells underwent TCR sequencing with the Oncomine TCR Beta short-read assay. TCRdb passed the public sequencing reads through fastp at Q25 and MiXCR, retaining productive beta sequences. CDR3 protein sequences are deduplicated, and each keeps its most common genes and DNA. The sample yields over 8,500 distinct CDR3 sequences; roughly 43% were counted once. About a fifth of the sample is held by the ten biggest clonotypes. These receptors have no identified antigens. Reading the label with the study, this specimen's treatment or condition is: roughly ten-day PBMC culture with coronavirus spike peptide pools or control peptides (ViraFEST assay).

Sequences were obtained from CD4+ T cells from blood, cultured in vitro. The origin of the receptors is a human donor who had recovered from COVID-19.

By share of the sample, this clonotype is medium-sized. This sequence joins TRBV20-1 and TRBJ2-1; no clear D gene. Trimming shortened V by 0 bases and J by 7 bases, and 19 bases separated the two germline ends. Germline-derived CDR1 and CDR2 are DFQATT and SNEGSKA (reference sequence). The CDR3 is made up of 16 amino acids. The DNA of the CDR3 is TGCAGTGCTAGAGATCAGGCCAAGGCAGCCGCAAATGAGCAGTTCTTC. This translates into CSARDQAKAAANEQFF.

The chain couples TRBV4-1 to TRBJ1-1; D ambiguous. Per the germline V gene, CDR1 is MGHRA and CDR2 is YSYEKL. This CDR3 has 16 amino acids. Between the trimmed V and J ends, which lost 5 bases and 0 bases, there was a span of 16 bases. The CDR3 nucleotides are TGCGCCAGCAGCTCCCGCCGGGAAGCTATGAACACTGAAGCTTTCTTT. This encodes CASSSRREAMNTEAFF.

The chain has TRBV18 and TRBJ1-1; no reliable D call. Per germline, CDR1 KGHSH and CDR2 LQKENI. Between the trimmed V and J ends, which lost 4 bases and 1 base, there was a span of 13 bases. This CDR3 contains 15 residues. The DNA for the CDR3 is TGTGCCAGCTCACGCCAGCGGATGAGGAACACTGAAGCTTTCTTT. The encoded protein is CASSRQRMRNTEAFF. The variable domain in full, with the rest retrieved from reference TRBV18 and TRBJ1-1, is NAGVMQNPRHLVRRRGQEARLRCSPMKGHSHVYWYRQLPEEGLKFMVYLQKENIIDESGMPKERFSAEFPKEGPSILRIQQVVRGDSAAYFCASSRQRMRNTEAFFGQGTRLTVV.

The V and J genes are TRBV7-8 and TRBJ1-2; D uncertain. Germline V CDR1 and CDR2: SGHVS, FQNEAQ. The CDR3 consists of 14 residues. The V and J ends lost 0 bases and 4 bases respectively, with 9 bases between them. In DNA form, the CDR3 reads TGTGCCAGCAGCTTAGCAGGCATAGGCTATGGCTACACCTTC. It encodes CASSLAGIGYGYTF.

This clonotype came up a few times. The chain is built from TRBV2 and TRBJ1-2, with 9 bases that match TRBD1. This CDR3 region has 15 residues. Trimming took 5 bases from V and 5 from J; bases not matched to a gene: 9. Germline lookup yields CDR1 SNHLY and CDR2 FYNNEI. The CDR3 coding sequence is TGTGCCAGCAGTCGGGACAGGGACCAGGGGTATGGCTACACCTTC. This gives the protein CASSRDRDQGYGYTF.

The CDR3 is CSVIGLAGTSYNEQFF. In DNA form, the CDR3 reads TGCAGCGTCATCGGACTAGCGGGGACCTCCTACAATGAGCAGTTCTTC. This chain joins TRBV29-1 and TRBJ2-1, with 12 bases aligning to TRBD2. This CDR3 has 16 amino acids. Germline trimming cut 6 bases from V and 0 bases from J; bases unmatched to any gene: 6. The germline V gene has CDR1 SQVTM and CDR2 ANQGSEA.

The CDR3 protein is CASSGRGGSSDTQYF. In DNA form, the CDR3 reads TGCGCCAGCAGCGGCAGGGGGGGTAGCTCGGATACGCAGTATTTT. The V gene is TRBV5-1, the J gene TRBJ2-3; possibly TRBD1 or TRBD2 for D (7 bases each). Germline V gene data show CDR1 as SGHRS and CDR2 as YFSETQ. The CDR3 has 15 amino acids. Trimming took off 4 bases at V and 6 bases at J, with 18 bases between the two ends.

CDR3 bases: TGTGCCAGCAGTCGCCCAGGGCGATCGGCTGAAGCTTTCTTT. It yields the protein CASSRPGRSAEAFF. The gene calls are TRBV12-3 or TRBV12-4 and TRBJ1-1; a weak D match, TRBD1 (5 bases). The CDR3 spans 14 residues. V dropped 5 bases and J dropped 6 bases, with 16 bases sitting between them.

The J gene is TRBJ2-6, the V gene TRBV3-1; tentative D call: TRBD2 (5 bases). CDR1 is LGHDT, CDR2 YNNKEL, per germline (reference sequence). Trimming cost V 4 bases and J 5 bases, with 12 bases left between them. The CDR3 sequence is 15 residues long. Here the CDR3 reads CASSLRTVWANVLTF. In nucleotides, the CDR3 is TGTGCCAGCAGCCTCCGGACTGTCTGGGCCAACGTCCTGACTTTC.

This clonotype was seen more than once but under ten times. CDR3 bases: TGTGCCAGCAGCCAGGGGGGGGTATACAATGAGCAGTTCTTC. Its translation: CASSQGGVYNEQFF. This chain links TRBV6-2 or TRBV6-3 with TRBJ2-1; D possibly matches TRBD1 or TRBD2 (7 bases each). The V and J ends lost 6 bases and 4 bases respectively, with 13 bases between them. CDR1 is MNHEY, CDR2 SVGEGT, per germline. This CDR3 contains 14 residues.

CDR3 region: CASSHPGQGISNAEAFF. The CDR3 region has the DNA TGTGCCAGCAGCCATCCGGGACAGGGGATAAGTAACGCTGAAGCTTTCTTT. The V call is TRBV4-2, the J call TRBJ1-1, with 10 bases matching TRBD1. The CDR3 consists of 17 residues. The J segment lost 6 bases and the V segment lost 3 bases, leaving 13 bases of the junction unmatched. Germline CDR1 and CDR2: LGHNA and YNFKEQ.

This clonotype was seen only a few times. The chain combines TRBV2 with TRBJ2-3, with 11 bases fitting TRBD2. The V and J ends lost 2 bases and 5 bases, in that order; junction bases with no gene match: 3. CDR3 size: 15 residues. CDR1 and CDR2 (germline): SNHLY, FYNNEI. This CDR3 reads CASSELAGGGDTQYF. CDR3 bases: TGTGCCAGCAGTGAACTAGCGGGGGGTGGAGATACGCAGTATTTT.

This clonotype has a handful of counts. This rearrangement joins TRBV20-1 to TRBJ2-5; a weak D match, TRBD1 (5 bases). This CDR3 is 15 amino acids long. Germline lookup yields CDR1 DFQATT and CDR2 SNEGSKA (reference sequence). Trimming stripped 5 bases from V and 1 base from J, with 17 bases between. CDR3 sequence (DNA): TGCAGTGCTCAAGCTGTGGGGCTCGTCCAAGAGACCCAGTACTTC. As protein: CSAQAVGLVQETQYF.

The J gene is TRBJ2-5, the V gene TRBV15; the match to TRBD1 covers 9 bases. This CDR3 comprises 15 residues. Germline V gene sequence: CDR1 LNHNV, CDR2 YYDKDF (reference sequence). Unmatched junction bases numbered 3, after V lost 3 bases and J lost 1 base. The CDR3 region has the DNA TGTGCCACCAGCAGGGACAGGGGCCTCCAAGAGACCCAGTACTTC. Its translation: CATSRDRGLQETQYF.